This is a list of T cell receptor beta chains from one sample in a study of T-cell reconstitution after alpha-beta-depleted transplantation in children. TCRdb passed the PCR reads through MiXCR, listing each CDR3 protein once. The sample records fewer than 550,000 distinct CDR3 sequences, about 16% being singletons. The sequencing used PBMCs, mostly from graft donor cells, collected 360 days after TCRalphabeta/CD19-depleted stem cell transplant. The origin of the receptors is a boy under three years old who had a stem cell transplant for Wiskott-Aldrich syndrome, so the T cells may come from the graft donor. Each CDR3 is given with its conserved first and last residue. D genes are given only for firm matches. Clone sizes are given selectively: once, few, many, or a class where the clone is expanded.

J,size,V,D,length,CDR3,DNA
TRBJ2-1,-,TRBV6-1,-,13,CASRQADYNEQFF,TGTGCCAGCAGGCAAGCGGACTACAATGAGCAGTTCTTC
TRBJ2-7,-,TRBV12-3/TRBV12-4,TRBD2,14,CASTLGLASYEQYF,TGTGCCAGCACCCTAGGACTAGCCTCCTACGAGCAGTACTTC
TRBJ2-1,many,TRBV15,-,20,CATSRFPFFGTASSYNEQFF,TGTGCCACCAGCAGATTTCCCTTCTTTGGGACTGCGAGCTCCTACAATGAGCAGTTCTTC
TRBJ2-1,-,TRBV12-3/TRBV12-4,TRBD2,19,CASSAFVASGRSSYNEQFF,TGTGCCAGCAGTGCCTTCGTGGCTAGCGGGAGAAGCTCCTACAATGAGCAGTTCTTC
TRBJ2-2,few,TRBV5-1,TRBD2,17,CASSGLAGGPDTGELFF,TGCGCCAGCAGCGGCCTAGCGGGAGGGCCCGACACCGGGGAGCTGTTTTTT
TRBJ2-5,-,TRBV20-1,TRBD2,15,CSARGTSGKTETQYF,TGCAGTGCTAGGGGGACTAGCGGGAAAACGGAGACCCAGTACTTC
TRBJ2-3,-,TRBV7-2,TRBD1,16,CASSLGTGLITDTQYF,TGTGCCAGCAGCTTAGGGACAGGGCTCATCACAGATACGCAGTATTTT
TRBJ2-7,-,TRBV10-3,TRBD1,14,CAITAGQGADEQYF,TGTGCCATCACAGCGGGACAGGGGGCAGACGAGCAGTACTTC
TRBJ2-5,-,TRBV15,-,12,CASSRYGETQYF,TGTGCCTCCAGCAGATATGGTGAGACCCAGTACTTC
TRBJ2-3,few,TRBV5-1,-,16,CASSLFLGGETDTQYF,TGCGCCAGCAGCTTGTTTCTGGGCGGGGAGACAGATACGCAGTATTTT
TRBJ2-3,-,TRBV18,-,15,CASSPDRINTDTQYF,TGTGCCAGCTCCCCGGACCGCATAAACACAGATACGCAGTATTTT
TRBJ2-1,few,TRBV6-2/TRBV6-3,-,18,CASRRLIALPMGHNEQFF,TGTGCCAGCAGACGACTTATCGCACTCCCCATGGGCCACAATGAGCAGTTCTTC
TRBJ2-7,many,TRBV16,-,13,CASSRQGLYEQYF,TGTGCCAGCAGCCGTCAGGGTCTCTACGAGCAGTACTTC
TRBJ2-1,many,TRBV24-1,TRBD1,17,CATSDALGDSSYNEQFF,TGTGCCACCAGTGACGCTCTGGGGGACAGCTCCTACAATGAGCAGTTCTTC
TRBJ2-3,few,TRBV19,-,14,CASRLLASTDTQYF,TGTGCCAGTAGGTTACTAGCTAGCACAGATACGCAGTATTTT
TRBJ2-7,-,TRBV29-1,TRBD1,13,CSARTGYSYEQYF,TGCAGCGCCCGGACAGGGTACTCCTACGAGCAGTACTTC
TRBJ2-3,-,TRBV7-9,TRBD2,13,CASGASGTDTQYF,TGTGCCAGTGGGGCTAGCGGAACAGATACGCAGTATTTT
TRBJ2-3,-,TRBV7-2,-,17,CASSYFAPPGSTDTQYF,TGTGCCAGCAGCTACTTTGCACCCCCGGGCAGCACAGATACGCAGTATTTT
TRBJ2-7,many,TRBV5-1,-,13,CASSLLENYEQYF,TGCGCCAGCAGCTTGTTAGAGAACTACGAGCAGTACTTC
TRBJ1-1,few,TRBV12-3/TRBV12-4,-,15,CASSNRGTPGTEAFF,TGTGCCAGCAGTAATCGCGGGACACCCGGCACTGAAGCTTTCTTT
TRBJ2-7,-,TRBV4-1,-,20,CASSQDQDGDWGTVSYEQYF,TGCGCCAGCAGCCAAGATCAAGATGGGGACTGGGGGACAGTAAGCTACGAGCAGTACTTC
TRBJ2-3,-,TRBV20-1,TRBD1,12,CSVRGTTDTQYF,TGCAGCGTCAGGGGGACCACAGATACGCAGTATTTT
TRBJ1-2,-,TRBV12-3/TRBV12-4,-,12,CASTPRGRSYTF,TGTGCCAGCACCCCACGGGGTCGGAGCTACACCTTC
TRBJ1-5,few,TRBV20-1,TRBD1,14,CSARLRGANQPQHF,TGCAGTGCTAGGCTCAGGGGGGCCAATCAGCCCCAGCATTTT
TRBJ2-2,-,TRBV19,-,14,CASSISRNTGELFF,TGTGCCAGTAGTATTTCCAGAAACACCGGGGAGCTGTTTTTT
TRBJ2-4,few,TRBV7-7,-,10,CNLKENIQYF,TGTAATCTAAAAGAAAACATTCAGTACTTC
TRBJ1-5,-,TRBV12-3/TRBV12-4,-,14,CASSITGFNQPQHF,TGTGCCAGCAGCATAACAGGGTTCAATCAGCCCCAGCATTTT
TRBJ2-2,few,TRBV11-2,-,14,CASSLQGGTGELFF,TGTGCCAGCAGCTTACAGGGAGGCACCGGGGAGCTGTTTTTT
TRBJ1-1,few,TRBV12-3/TRBV12-4,-,16,CASSLASGRGYTEAFF,TGTGCCAGCAGTTTAGCGTCGGGCAGGGGTTACACTGAAGCTTTCTTT
TRBJ2-3,-,TRBV11-2,-,18,CASSLDGGRLTFTDTQYF,TGTGCCAGCAGCTTAGACGGGGGGCGTCTCACCTTCACAGATACGCAGTATTTT
TRBJ1-5,few,TRBV6-5,TRBD1,16,CASSQSQGASNQPQHF,TGTGCCAGCAGCCAATCCCAGGGGGCGAGCAATCAGCCCCAGCATTTT
TRBJ2-7,few,TRBV5-1,TRBD1,15,CASSLGTDSSYEQYF,TGCGCCAGCAGCCTAGGGACAGACAGCTCCTACGAGCAGTACTTC
TRBJ2-7,-,TRBV3-1,TRBD1,16,CASSQHPGQEHYEQYF,TGTGCCAGCAGCCAACATCCGGGACAGGAGCACTACGAGCAGTACTTC
TRBJ2-7,few,TRBV20-1,-,12,CSANTPGQGPYF,TGCAGTGCAAATACTCCGGGACAAGGTCCCTACTTC
TRBJ2-7,-,TRBV4-1,TRBD2,16,CASSQEKRGGRYEQYF,TGCGCCAGCAGCCAAGAGAAGCGGGGGGGCCGCTACGAGCAGTACTTC
TRBJ2-1,few,TRBV5-1,TRBD2,23,CASSFTHFGWGLVGGASYNEQFF,TGCGCCAGCAGCTTCACCCATTTCGGCTGGGGACTAGTTGGGGGTGCTTCCTACAATGAGCAGTTCTTC
TRBJ2-2,-,TRBV5-1,-,15,CASSLLDRATGELFF,TGCGCCAGCAGCCTCTTGGACAGAGCCACCGGGGAGCTGTTTTTT
TRBJ2-7,few,TRBV15,-,15,CATSRGGWARDEQYF,TGTGCCACCAGCAGAGGAGGGTGGGCAAGGGACGAGCAGTACTTC
TRBJ2-2,few,TRBV5-5,-,15,CASQWSSGHTGELFF,TGTGCCAGCCAATGGAGTAGCGGCCACACCGGGGAGCTGTTTTTT
TRBJ1-1,-,TRBV29-1,TRBD1,14,CSVGRTGSLSEAFF,TGCAGCGTTGGCCGGACAGGGTCGTTATCTGAAGCTTTCTTT
TRBJ2-5,-,TRBV7-9,-,13,CASSLTQGETQYF,TGTGCCAGCAGCTTAACGCAGGGTGAGACCCAGTACTTC
TRBJ2-7,many,TRBV29-1,-,12,CSVGDGNYEQYF,TGCAGCGTTGGTGATGGTAATTACGAGCAGTACTTC
TRBJ1-4,few,TRBV4-2,TRBD1,18,CASSPIAGGLGANEKLFF,TGTGCCAGCAGCCCCATAGCAGGGGGTTTAGGAGCTAATGAAAAACTGTTTTTT
TRBJ2-7,-,TRBV7-9,TRBD2,16,CASSLTSEVIAYEQYF,TGTGCCAGCAGCTTAACTAGCGAAGTAATTGCCTACGAGCAGTACTTC
TRBJ1-2,few,TRBV12-3/TRBV12-4,-,13,CASSLSNNYGYTF,TGTGCCAGCAGTTTATCGAATAACTATGGCTACACCTTC
TRBJ2-1,few,TRBV4-1,TRBD2,17,CASSQGRTSGGYNEQFF,TGCGCCAGCAGCCAAGGACGGACTAGCGGGGGTTACAATGAGCAGTTCTTC
TRBJ1-2,-,TRBV6-2/TRBV6-3,-,12,CASSYTPASDTF,TGTGCCAGCAGTTACACCCCCGCCTCGGACACCTTC
TRBJ2-7,few,TRBV11-2,TRBD2,16,CASSFRTSGFSYEQYF,TGTGCCAGCAGCTTCCGGACTAGCGGATTCTCCTACGAGCAGTACTTC
TRBJ2-1,few,TRBV18,-,13,CASSPGEALEQFF,TGTGCCAGCTCACCAGGGGAAGCGCTTGAGCAGTTCTTC